Following are 2 T cell receptor beta chains from one sample sequenced in a study of T cell repertoires in cytomegalovirus infection. TCRdb redid the calling of the reads with MiXCR, one entry per CDR3 protein. The sample lists some 390,000 distinct CDR3 sequences; around 18% were seen once. The sequenced material came from PBMCs. These receptors all stem from a human donor in good health (CMV status not recorded). Some clones in this sample may be carry-over from other donors' samples.

This clonotype has at least ten counts. J is TRBJ1-5 and V is TRBV7-9; D possibly corresponds to TRBD1 (5 bases). This CDR3 has 15 residues. Between the trimmed V and J ends, which lost 5 bases and 3 bases, there was a span of 14 bases. Germline V lookup: CDR1 SEHNR, CDR2 FQNEAQ (reference sequence). CDR3 DNA sequence: TGTGCCAGCAGCCAGGGTTCGGGTTACAATCAGCCCCAGCATTTT. Translation gives CASSQGSGYNQPQHF.

The chain links TRBV27 to TRBJ2-7, with D possibly TRBD2 on 5 matching bases. There are 15 residues in the CDR3. CDR1 is MNHEY, CDR2 SMNVEV, per germline (reference sequence). The V end was cut by 3 bases, the J end by 0 bases, with 12 bases between. For the CDR3, the DNA is TGTGCCAGCAGTTTTTTTGCGGGTAGCTCCTACGAGCAGTACTTC. Translating gives CASSFFAGSSYEQYF.